Reported below is one T cell receptor (beta chain). Its antigen specificity is not known. No much larger clone exists at a distance of one base, and base qualities are not known. The data derive from a study of Graves' ophthalmopathy and Graves' hyperthyroidism (dated by TCRdb to 2017 to 2018). For the wider study: Peripheral blood was collected before any treatment was given, at the time of initial diagnosis. A discovery set of 90 to 100 patients (more than 40 ophthalmopathy, fewer than 60 stable hyperthyroidism) was enrolled to explore V-J signatures distinguishing ophthalmopathy from hyperthyroidism. Following sample collection, hyperthyroidism patients were given methimazole at a starting dose of 30 mg daily, and ophthalmopathy patients were given high-dose intravenous methylprednisolone. The independent validation cohort included under 20 hyperthyroidism patients plus 17 patients who later progressed from hyperthyroidism to ophthalmopathy. To tell Graves' ophthalmopathy apart from Graves' hyperthyroidism, and to predict which patients would progress to ophthalmopathy, the study relied on TCR beta repertoire signatures. T-cell repertoires of thyroid tissue and blood were compared in 5 or 6 hyperthyroidism patients. In total, over 130 blood samples were TCR-sequenced: 40 to 45 ophthalmopathy, over 70 hyperthyroidism and approximately 17 hyperthyroidism-to-ophthalmopathy patients. Paper-wide results and their limitations: In cross-validation, the 13-signature model distinguished ophthalmopathy from stable hyperthyroidism with approximately 88% sensitivity and about 84% specificity, and in the test set the corresponding values were about 80% and 75%. Among expanded thyroid clonotypes with frequency above 0.001, most also showed up in blood, which suggests that blood repertoires may reflect the thyroid immune response. In validation, the model predicted ophthalmopathy progression with more than 55% sensitivity and roughly 72% specificity; some 13 predicted patients were CT-confirmed with GO in a median of approximately six months. Sample size was not statistically predetermined, and group allocation was not concealed from the investigators.

Ophthalmopathy patients were characterized by moderately to severely active disease, a Clinical Activity Score of at least 3, a NOSPECS grade of at least 4, and a disease duration under 3 months. Patients with other autoimmune diseases, uncontrolled infections, pregnancy or lactation were excluded. Clinical symptoms, serum thyroxine, TRAb, thyroid ultrasound and orbital computed tomography formed the basis of the diagnosis. Using Ficoll-Paque density gradient centrifugation, PBMCs were isolated from 10 ml of fresh peripheral blood. Trizol reagent was used to extract the total RNA, and its quality was then checked on an Agilent 2100 Bioanalyzer. The CDR3 holds 12 amino acids from the cysteine to the phenylalanine. CDR3 DNA only is kept here, 36 bases in frame from base 1. Deletion took 4 bases off V and 11 bases off J, with a span of 15 bases between the germline ends. CDR1 and CDR2, per the germline V gene, are SGHDT and YYEEEE.

TCR beta CDR3 regions were amplified from RNA transcripts for repertoire sequencing. The first round of RT-PCR was done with HTBI primers and the Qiagen OneStep RT-PCR kit, and was followed by a second round of multiplex PCR, then size selection and purification. Libraries were sequenced on an Illumina HiSeq2000 using paired-end 100 bp reads. As for the original processing: Reads were processed with SOAPnuke, discarding reads with adapters, uncalled bases, mean Phred below 15, or no exact constant-primer or identifier match. COPE v1.2.5 was used to merge the high-quality paired reads. Each unique nucleotide sequence was treated as a clonotype, and MiTCR v1.1 was used to align the clonotypes to the IMGT TRB V, D and J references. The analysis was limited to V-J combinations with a frequency above 0.0001, which together covered 99.2% of the repertoires. For each V-J combination, a TCR clonal expansion and chaos score was defined as F50 clonal expansion divided by the chaos observed in the TCRdist matrix. Welch's t-statistics and random forest were used to narrow the features down to around 12 V-J combinations, which were then fed into a naive Bayes classifier. The similarity between thyroid and blood repertoires was quantified using the Morisita-Horn index. TCRdb reworked the public reads: Q25 trimming with fastp, MiXCR clone assembly, productive beta chains retained. For every CDR3 protein sequence, its rows merge into one entry that carries the most common genes and DNA. The V and J calls follow TCRdb's processing rather than the paper's. This sample is represented by almost 750,000 distinct CDR3 sequences; about 44% of them were singletons. 44% of the sample is in the top ten clones.

Recombination joined TRBV5-6 with TRBJ1-1; the D gene cannot be resolved reliably. The sample consisted of peripheral blood. The sequence derives from an adult man with Graves' ophthalmopathy. The CDR3 region has the sequence CASSPGSLGAFF. Here is the DNA: TGTGCCAGCAGCCCCGGAAGCTTAGGGGCTTTCTTT.